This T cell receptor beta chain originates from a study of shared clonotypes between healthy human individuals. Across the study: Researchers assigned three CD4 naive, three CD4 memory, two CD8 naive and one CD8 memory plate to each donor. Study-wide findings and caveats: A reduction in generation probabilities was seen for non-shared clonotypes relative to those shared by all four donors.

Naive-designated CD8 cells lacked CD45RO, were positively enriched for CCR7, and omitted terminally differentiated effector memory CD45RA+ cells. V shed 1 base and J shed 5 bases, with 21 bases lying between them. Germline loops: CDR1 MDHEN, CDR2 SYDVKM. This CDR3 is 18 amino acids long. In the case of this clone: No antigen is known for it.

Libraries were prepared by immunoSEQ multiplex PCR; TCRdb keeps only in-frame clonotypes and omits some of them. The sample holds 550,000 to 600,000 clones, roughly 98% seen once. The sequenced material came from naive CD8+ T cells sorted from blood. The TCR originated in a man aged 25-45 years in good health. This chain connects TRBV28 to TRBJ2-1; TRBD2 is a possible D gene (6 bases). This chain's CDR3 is CASSLYPEGLFYDNEQFF. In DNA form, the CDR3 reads TGTGCCAGCAGTTTATACCCGGAGGGACTCTTTTACGACAATGAGCAGTTCTTC.